Below are 7 T cell receptor beta chains sequenced from a single sample in a study of T cell responses to AZD1222 COVID-19 vaccine. Profiled with immunoSEQ multiplex PCR; TCRdb holds only in-frame clones, not every one. The table has tens of thousands of clones, roughly nine tenths seen once. Here the sequenced sample was peripheral blood, taken on day 0 of AZD1222 vaccination. These receptors were obtained from an adult in good health.

The genes are TRBV6-1 and TRBJ1-6, with 10 bases lining up with TRBD1. Trimming cost V 8 bases and J 6 bases; bases outside gene matches: 7. Germline values: CDR1 MNHNS, CDR2 SASEGT. CDR3 size: 15 residues. The CDR3 is CASGPGTGVNSPLHF. DNA for the CDR3: TGTGCCAGCGGACCCGGGACAGGGGTTAATTCACCCCTCCACTTT.

This chain uses TRBV4-2 with TRBJ1-1; D call uncertain. Trimming left V 10 bases short and J 11 bases short, with 14 bases between. CDR1 LGHNA and CDR2 YNFKEQ come from the germline V gene. The CDR3 spans 10 residues. Here the CDR3 reads CATSGPGAFF. The CDR3 nucleotides are TGTGCCACTTCAGGACCGGGGGCTTTCTTT.

The V call is TRBV4-3, the J call TRBJ1-3; 9 bases are a match to TRBD1. V lost 0 bases to trimming and J lost 1 base; unmatched junction nucleotides: 13. The CDR3 is 20 amino acids. CDR1 LGHNA and CDR2 YSLEER come from the germline V gene. In nucleotides, the CDR3 is TGCGCCAGCAGCCAAGACGTCCCGGGACAGGGACAAGCGTCTGGAAACACCATATATTTT. This codes for CASSQDVPGQGQASGNTIYF.

The gene calls are TRBV7-8 and TRBJ2-7; D is unresolved. This CDR3 contains 13 residues. Trimming removed 5 bases at V and 3 bases at J, with 11 bases between. Germline V lookup: CDR1 SGHVS, CDR2 FQNEAQ. CDR3 sequence reads: CASSPLVLYEQYF. The CDR3 bases are TGTGCCAGCAGCCCCCTGGTGCTCTACGAGCAGTACTTC. Variable domain in full (rest from reference TRBV7-8 and TRBJ2-7): GAGVSQSPRYKVAKRGQDVALRCDPISGHVSLFWYQQALGQGPEFLTYFQNEAQLDKSGLPSDRFFAERPEGSVSTLKIQRTQQEDSAVYLCASSPLVLYEQYFGPGTRLTVT.

J is TRBJ2-3 and V is TRBV5-1; TRBD2 aligns across 7 bases. J gave up 6 bases and V 5 bases, and 6 bases lay outside the gene matches. The germline V gene encodes CDR1 SGHRS and CDR2 YFSETQ. The CDR3 sequence is 13 residues long. As DNA, the CDR3 is TGCGCCAGCAGTTCCCTGACTAGCGATACGCAGTATTTT. Translated: CASSSLTSDTQYF.

This clone was seen just once. The V call is TRBV6-5, the J call TRBJ1-5, with D unresolved. Germline CDR1 MNHEY, CDR2 SVGAGI. The CDR3 is made up of 14 amino acids. Between the trimmed V and J ends, which lost 4 bases and 2 bases, there was a span of 9 bases. The CDR3 region has the DNA TGTGCCAGCAGTTCCGGAAAGGGCAATCAGCCCCAGCATTTT. Its protein is CASSSGKGNQPQHF.

The rearrangement links TRBV7-2 to TRBJ2-1; 7 bases are a match to TRBD1. The CDR3 spans 15 residues. The junction had 4 bases not matched to a gene; V was cut back by 3 bases and J by 2 bases. CDR1 SGHTA and CDR2 FQGNSA come from the germline V gene. The CDR3 protein is CASSFTGEPYNEQFF. The CDR3, as DNA: TGTGCCAGCAGCTTTACAGGGGAGCCCTACAATGAGCAGTTCTTC.